What follows describes a single TCR beta chain. The antigen is unknown. The data are from a study of cytomegalovirus exposure and HLA in healthy donors. Study observations and caveats: There were under 200 TCR beta chains listed as cytomegalovirus-associated.

The junction had 8 bases not matched to a gene; V was cut back by 5 bases and J by 2 bases. CDR1 is MDHEN, CDR2 SYDVKM, per germline. The CDR3 has 15 residues. The table came from immunoSEQ multiplex PCR; TCRdb's copy has only in-frame clones and leaves some out. Of around 93,000 clones listed, less than 85% were seen once; the top ten hold 20% to 25%. Sample: PBMCs. This clonotype originated in a young man in good health and CMV-seropositive. The chain carries TRBV28 and TRBJ1-2; TRBD1 matches at 7 bases. The CDR3 loop is CASSAGGGPNYGYTF. As DNA, the CDR3 is TGTGCCAGCAGTGCCGGAGGGGGCCCGAACTATGGCTACACCTTC.